This TCR beta chain was found in a study of blood T cell repertoires in COVID-19. Here immunoSEQ multiplex PCR was the method, and the copy in TCRdb shows in-frame clones only, minus some. The sample has fewer than 350,000 clones, about nine tenths seen once. V lost 1 base and J lost 2; bases outside the gene matches: 11. CDR1 LNHDA and CDR2 SQIVND come from the germline V gene (reference sequence). CDR3 length: 17 amino acids. For recovered donors of Cohort 3, there were two negative PCRs, clearance, or symptom resolution. Sequencing was performed on PBMCs or T cells enriched from blood (not recorded which). This clonotype was sampled from a man aged 55 to 69 who had recovered from COVID-19. This chain joins TRBV19 and TRBJ2-7; 7 bases are shared with TRBD1. The CDR3 sequence is CASSIVSLKDRTYEQYF. The CDR3 DNA is TGTGCCAGTAGTATAGTAAGTCTGAAGGACAGGACCTACGAGCAGTACTTC.